These 9 T cell receptor beta chains originate from one sample sequenced in a study of blood T cell repertoires in COVID-19. Method: immunoSEQ multiplex PCR; TCRdb's copy keeps in-frame clones and lacks some. The profile shows 300,000 to 350,000 clones, around 90% of them singletons. The sequenced sample was peripheral blood. The receptors shown here come from a man aged 25-40 years with COVID-19, enrolled during active disease.

The J gene is TRBJ1-1, the V gene TRBV29-1; TRBD1 matches at 8 bases. After removal of 6 bases from V and 10 bases from J, the junction contained 10 bases not matched to a gene. This CDR3 is 12 amino acids long. The germline gives CDR1 SQVTM, CDR2 ANQGSEA. The CDR3 nucleotides read TGCAGCGTACTGACAGGGGCCCCTTCAGCTTTCTTT. It yields the protein CSVLTGAPSAFF. The whole variable domain, remainder taken from reference TRBV29-1 and TRBJ1-1, is SAVISQKPSRDICQRGTSLTIQCQVDSQVTMMFWYRQQPGQSLTLIATANQGSEATYESGFVIDKFPISRPNLTFSTLTVSNMSPEDSSIYLCSVLTGAPSAFFGQGTRLTVV.

J is TRBJ2-2 and V is TRBV7-9; TRBD2 is a possible D gene (5 bases). The CDR3 is 13 residues long. Trimming pared 7 bases from V and 4 bases from J, leaving 10 bases between. Looked up from germline, CDR1 is SEHNR and CDR2 is FQNEAQ (reference sequence). The CDR3 reads CASTIGLTGELFF. The CDR3 DNA is TGTGCCAGCACGATTGGACTCACCGGGGAGCTGTTTTTT.

The J gene is TRBJ2-7, the V gene TRBV19; 7 bases fit TRBD1. CDR3 length: 15 amino acids. CDR1 and CDR2 (germline): LNHDA, SQIVND (reference sequence). J gave up 3 bases and V 5 bases, and 10 bases lay outside the gene matches. DNA of the CDR3: TGTGCCAGTAGTTTGGGTAGGGGACAGTTCTACGAGCAGTACTTC. Translating it yields CASSLGRGQFYEQYF.

This clone was recorded once. The rearrangement joins TRBV28 to TRBJ2-7, with 7 bases matching TRBD1. Losses at the gene ends were 7 bases for V and 1 base for J; bases not matched to a gene: 7. CDR3 length: 14 residues. Germline V gene data show CDR1 as MDHEN and CDR2 as SYDVKM. The CDR3 DNA reads TGTGCCAGCAAGTTTAGGGGGCTATCCTACGAGCAGTACTTC. This codes for CASKFRGLSYEQYF.

The CDR3 region is CATSRNRDTEAFF. Here the CDR3 DNA reads TGTGCCACCAGCAGGAACAGGGACACTGAAGCTTTCTTT. The chain recombines TRBV15 with TRBJ1-1, with D possibly being TRBD1 (6 bases). Germline V lookup: CDR1 LNHNV, CDR2 YYDKDF (reference sequence). Trimming took 3 bases from V and 3 from J, leaving 8 bases between them. The CDR3 totals 13 residues.

The genes are TRBV7-2 and TRBJ2-3, with D possibly TRBD2 on 7 matching bases. Trimming stripped 5 bases from V and 3 bases from J, with 18 bases between. Germline CDR1 reads SGHTA; CDR2 reads FQGNSA. CDR3 length equals 16 residues. The CDR3 loop reads CASSLRGEGHTDTQYF. The CDR3 region has the DNA TGTGCCAGCAGCCTGAGGGGGGAGGGCCATACAGATACGCAGTATTTT.

The chain couples TRBV7-9 to TRBJ2-1, with a weak D call TRBD2 (6 bases). From germline, CDR1 is SEHNR and CDR2 FQNEAQ (reference sequence). The CDR3 loop spans 19 amino acids. V lost 5 bases and J lost 1, with 24 bases in between. CDR3 residues: CASSPGRWDPRISYNEQFF. CDR3 in DNA: TGTGCCAGCAGCCCGGGGAGGTGGGACCCCCGGATTTCCTACAATGAGCAGTTCTTC.

V gene TRBV6-5 combines with J gene TRBJ1-3; D call uncertain. Germline assignment: CDR1 MNHEY and CDR2 SVGAGI. The CDR3 has 16 amino acids. The V gene lost 0 bases and the J gene lost 0 bases, with 9 bases spanning the gap. CDR3 sequence: CASSYSSKLSGNTIYF. The CDR3 nucleotides read TGTGCCAGCAGTTACTCGAGCAAACTCTCTGGAAACACCATATATTTT.

This clone occurred once. V gene TRBV12-3 or TRBV12-4 combines with J gene TRBJ1-1; D remains unclear. Trimming removed 6 bases from V and 5 bases from J, with 10 bases in between. The CDR3 loop spans 12 amino acids. The CDR3 spells CASSPGGTEAFF. The CDR3 DNA sequence: TGTGCCAGCAGCCCGGGAGGGACTGAAGCTTTCTTT.